This T cell receptor beta chain comes out of a study of blood T cell repertoires in COVID-19. Across the study: Whether acute or convalescent, the COVID-19 samples came from the United States, Italy and Spain. PBMCs, B-cell-depleted T cells, or T cells provided the cDNA or gDNA that made up the material.

Original data processing: Nucleated cell number was recorded as an estimate derived from reference gene primer amplification. Generated by immunoSEQ multiplex PCR, the TCRdb table keeps only in-frame clones and is missing some. From that table come the V and J calls and clone size; the DNA was used to work out D and trimming. The repertoire consists of approximately 110,000 clones, with less than 85% occurring once and the leading ten covering around 0.9%. Germline CDR1 reads SNHLY; CDR2 reads FYNNEI. V lost 1 base, J lost 0 bases, and 8 bases lay in between. This CDR3 has 15 amino acids. Sequenced sample: peripheral blood. This TCR was sampled from a human donor with acute or convalescent COVID-19. The donor label of this sample is uncertain. This rearrangement joins TRBV2 to TRBJ2-3, with D possibly being TRBD1 (5 bases). CDR3 DNA sequence: TGTGCCAGCAGTGAAGACAGGTTAAGCACAGATACGCAGTATTTT. The encoded protein is CASSEDRLSTDTQYF.